The source of this T cell receptor (beta chain) is a study of blood T cell repertoires in COVID-19 (dated by TCRdb to the early 2020s). Some background on the complete study: The collaborator samples originated in the United States, Italy and Spain and spanned the acute and convalescent phases of COVID-19. A de-identified subject ID, COVID-19 status, age in years and sex were almost always included in the sample metadata. Samples were obtained from the ongoing ImmuneRACE study (first 160 participants) and from 1,254 subjects provided by 6 global collaborators. The repertoires were released in a freely available public database meant as a resource for research on the immune response to SARS-CoV-2. The material from the prospective study consisted of cDNA or gDNA derived from T cells, B-cell-depleted T cells, or PBMCs. The dataset comprised deeply sampled blood TCRbeta repertoires from subjects exposed to, actively infected with, or recovered from COVID-19. HLA class I and class II types, where available, came from metadata supplied by the sample provider rather than from assay-based typing.

TCRbeta CDR3 regions were amplified from genomic DNA by means of the immunoSEQ Assay, a bias-controlled multiplex PCR. As for the original processing: The number of nucleated cells in each sample was estimated from the amplification of reference gene primers within the assay. To quantify the absolute abundance of each unique TCRbeta CDR3 rearrangement, sequence reads were collapsed and filtered. For each sample, productive Simpson clonality was calculated as the square root of Simpson's diversity index over productive rearrangements. Held by TCRdb, this immuneACCESS table contains in-frame sequences only and omits some clones. Under half of the omission traces to an unresolved V gene where checked; the cause of the rest is unknown. From that table come the V and J calls and clone size; the DNA was used to work out D and trimming. Here the sample has about 140,000 clones; about 89% occur a single time. Together, the top ten hold about 2.9% of the sample.

The collaborating institutions used their own protocols to collect whole blood in K2EDTA tubes. For TCRbeta analysis, collaborator samples were shipped as frozen whole blood, as isolated PBMCs, or as DNA extracted from either sample type. On this clone: Its antigen remains undetermined. Nothing much larger sits one base from this clone, and base qualities are not available.

The germline V gene supplies CDR1 MGHDK and CDR2 SYGVNS. Trimming at the junction amounts to 3 bases on V and 3 bases on J, and the germline ends lie 11 bases apart. The CDR3 starts with the cysteine, ends with the phenylalanine, and has 14 residues. Only the CDR3 DNA is retained, 42 bases long and in frame from the first base. The investigation overall reported the following: How much clinical and demographic metadata was included differed by source and by participant, and the metadata was provided uncurated.

The clonotype originates from a man in his sixties with active or convalescent COVID-19. Sequences were obtained from peripheral blood. The chain is encoded by TRBV25-1 joined to TRBJ1-2, with no reliable assignment of the D segment. The base sequence is TGTGCCAGCAGTGACCCCGGCCAGGACTATGGCTACACCTTC. Translated, it reads CASSDPGQDYGYTF.